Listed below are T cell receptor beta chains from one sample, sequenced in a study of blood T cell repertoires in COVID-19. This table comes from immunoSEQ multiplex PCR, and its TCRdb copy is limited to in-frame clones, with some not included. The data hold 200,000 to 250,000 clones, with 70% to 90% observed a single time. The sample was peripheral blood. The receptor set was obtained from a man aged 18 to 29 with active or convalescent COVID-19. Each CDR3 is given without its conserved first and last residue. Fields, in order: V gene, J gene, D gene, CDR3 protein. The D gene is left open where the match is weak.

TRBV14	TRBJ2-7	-	ASSQSVILGQQPYEQY
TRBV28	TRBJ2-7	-	ASSLSGTTTYEQY
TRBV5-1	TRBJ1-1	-	ASRQGSRNTEAF
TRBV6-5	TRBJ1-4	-	ASSYSTSGKLF
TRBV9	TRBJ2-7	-	ASSVGTIAYEQY
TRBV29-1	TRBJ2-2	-	SVDVANTGELF
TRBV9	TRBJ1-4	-	ASSARGFGEKLF
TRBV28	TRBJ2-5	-	ASSFRGLEETQY
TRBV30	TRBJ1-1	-	AWGRAGPNTEAF
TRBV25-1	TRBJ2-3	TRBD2	ASSANPGLVGDTQY
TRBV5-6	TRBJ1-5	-	ASSRSGSALGNQPQH
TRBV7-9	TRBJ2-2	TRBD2	ASFSGQSAGELF
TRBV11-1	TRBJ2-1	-	ASSLAETYNEQF
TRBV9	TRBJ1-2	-	ASSVDPHPGVYGYT
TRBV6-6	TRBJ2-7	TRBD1	ASTPTGEPYEQY
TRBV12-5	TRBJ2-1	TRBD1	ASGLVLTGGNEQF
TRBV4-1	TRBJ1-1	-	ASSYTGNTEAF
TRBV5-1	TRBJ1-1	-	ASTMVTSDTEAF
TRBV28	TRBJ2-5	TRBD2	ASSSQLKRTSGRVWETQY
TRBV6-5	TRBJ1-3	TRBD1	ASAWDSISGNTIY
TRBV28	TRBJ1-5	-	ASISPGGRNQPQH
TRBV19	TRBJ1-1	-	ASSIPTGNTEAF
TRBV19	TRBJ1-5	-	ASSIQGLAQPQH
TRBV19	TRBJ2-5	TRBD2	ASSIVHRTRDFQETQY
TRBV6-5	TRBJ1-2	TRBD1	ASSYGAGGAGYT